The 32 T cell receptor beta chains below were found in one sample sequenced in a study of cytomegalovirus exposure and HLA in healthy donors. The PCR had 60 Vbeta and 13 Jbeta primers. Measured with immunoSEQ multiplex PCR; TCRdb has only the in-frame clones, and not every one. The top ten hold 1.5% of the sample, which has 130,000 or so clones, 60% to 85% seen once. Sequencing was performed on PBMCs. The receptors stem from a woman between 18 and 29 years old in good health and CMV-seronegative.

The rearrangement joins TRBV7-9 to TRBJ2-1; TRBD2 aligns across 12 bases. Trimming removed 1 base from V and 7 bases from J; junction bases left unmatched: 2. Per germline, CDR1 SEHNR and CDR2 FQNEAQ (reference sequence). The CDR3 runs to 15 residues. The CDR3 here is CASSLGLAGGNEQFF. CDR3 bases: TGTGCCAGCAGCTTAGGGCTAGCGGGGGGGAATGAGCAGTTCTTC. Together with reference TRBV7-9 and TRBJ2-1, the CDR3 gives the full variable domain: DTGVSQNPRHKITKRGQNVTFRCDPISEHNRLYWYRQTLGQGPEFLTYFQNEAQLEKSRLLSDRFSAERPKGSFSTLEIQRTEQGDSAMYLCASSLGLAGGNEQFFGPGTRLTVL.

The rearrangement joins TRBV7-9 to TRBJ1-2; weak D call: TRBD1 (6 bases). Germline V gene lookup returns CDR1 SEHNR and CDR2 FQNEAQ (reference sequence). V lost 7 bases and J 13 bases, leaving 19 bases between the germline ends. The CDR3 loop spans 12 amino acids. As DNA, the CDR3 is TGTGCCAGCACCGACGCTACAGGGTATTGCACCTTC. It codes for CASTDATGYCTF. Full variable domain (remainder filled in from reference TRBV7-9 and TRBJ1-2): DTGVSQNPRHKITKRGQNVTFRCDPISEHNRLYWYRQTLGQGPEFLTYFQNEAQLEKSRLLSDRFSAERPKGSFSTLEIQRTEQGDSAMYLCASTDATGYCTFGSGTRLTVV.

The chain has TRBV18 and TRBJ2-1; D is ambiguous. The V end was cut by 2 bases, the J end by 7 bases, with 12 bases between. The CDR3 sequence is 14 residues long. Per germline, CDR1 KGHSH and CDR2 LQKENI. This chain's CDR3 is CASSPGHTDNEQFF. The CDR3, as DNA: TGTGCCAGCTCACCAGGGCACACAGATAATGAGCAGTTCTTC.

The rearrangement uses TRBV29-1 and TRBJ1-4; 10 bases align to TRBD1. The V and J ends lost 5 bases and 7 bases, in that order; junction bases with no gene match: 7. Germline V gene sequence: CDR1 SQVTM, CDR2 ANQGSEA. The CDR3 runs 14 residues. The CDR3 DNA follows: TGCAGCGTTAAGGTTGGGACAGGGGCTGAAAAACTGTTTTTT. Protein: CSVKVGTGAEKLFF.

This chain joins TRBV7-2 and TRBJ2-7; D call uncertain. The V end lost 5 bases, the J end lost 1 base, and 15 bases lay between the germline ends. Germline assignment: CDR1 SGHTA and CDR2 FQGNSA. This CDR3 has 15 amino acids. The CDR3 sequence: CASSREAYSSYEQYF. Here the CDR3 DNA reads TGTGCCAGCAGCCGAGAGGCTTACTCATCCTACGAGCAGTACTTC.

This chain connects TRBV10-1 to TRBJ1-1, with a tentative D call TRBD1 (5 bases). Trimming took off 0 bases at V and 1 base at J, with 9 bases between the two ends. This CDR3 spans 15 amino acids. CDR1 and CDR2 (germline): WNHNN, SYGVQD (reference sequence). CDR3 residues: CASSESGGANTEAFF. CDR3 DNA sequence: TGCGCCAGCAGTGAGTCGGGGGGTGCGAACACTGAAGCTTTCTTT.

Turning to this clone: The junction departs from the called germline gene at one end, perhaps through a read error. The chain has TRBV7-9 and TRBJ1-4; D is unresolved. The CDR3 has 16 residues. CDR1 and CDR2 from the germline V gene are SEHNR and FQNEAQ (reference sequence). CDR3 coding DNA: TGTTCCAGCAGCTTAATTAGCGGTTCAACTAATGAAAAACTGTTTTTT. Translated: CSSSLISGSTNEKLFF.

The chain links TRBV27 to TRBJ2-1; D is ambiguous. Deletions cut 8 bases from V and 0 bases from J, with 8 bases between. Germline V gives CDR1 MNHEY, CDR2 SMNVEV (reference sequence). CDR3 size: 13 residues. The CDR3 DNA reads TGTGCCAGCGGAGCCAGCTCCTACAATGAGCAGTTCTTC. Translating gives CASGASSYNEQFF.

This rearrangement joins TRBV23-1 to TRBJ2-5; 8 positions agree with TRBD2. TRBV23-1 is an ORF for which the function is uncertain. The CDR3 contains 16 residues. Trimming took 1 base from V and 2 from J; bases not matched to a gene: 6. In DNA, the CDR3 is TGCGCCAGCAGTCAATTGGGCGGGACTAGACAAGAGACCCAGTACTTC. Translating it yields CASSQLGGTRQETQYF.

The DNA for the CDR3 is TGTGCCAGCAGGCAGCGACAGGGCGGTAACACAGATACGCAGTATTTT. Amino acids: CASRQRQGGNTDTQYF. This chain connects TRBV6-6 to TRBJ2-3; 7 nucleotides line up with TRBD1. J lost 2 bases, V lost 6 bases, and 11 bases had no gene match. This CDR3 has 16 residues. Germline V gene lookup returns CDR1 MNHNY and CDR2 SVGAGI (reference sequence).

This chain links TRBV4-1 with TRBJ2-7, with 7 bases matching TRBD2. The germline V gene has CDR1 MGHRA and CDR2 YSYEKL. This CDR3 has 17 residues. V shed 1 base, J shed 2 bases, and the junction held 11 bases outside the gene matches. The CDR3 reads CASSQVGWEGPTYEQYF. The CDR3, as DNA: TGCGCCAGCAGCCAAGTCGGTTGGGAGGGCCCGACCTACGAGCAGTACTTC.

The chain is built from TRBV5-1 and TRBJ2-5, with D unclear. The CDR3 has 12 residues. V was pared by 0 bases and J by 6 bases, with 6 bases between. Looked up from germline, CDR1 is SGHRS and CDR2 is YFSETQ. CDR3 residues: CASSLASKTQYF. The CDR3 DNA reads as TGCGCCAGCAGCTTGGCCAGTAAGACCCAGTACTTC.

The chain uses TRBV5-4 and TRBJ2-5, with 11 positions matching TRBD2. The CDR3 runs to 16 residues. Germline CDR1 SGHNT, CDR2 YYREEE (reference sequence). The junction had 4 bases not matched to a gene; V was cut back by 0 bases and J by 3 bases. CDR3 sequence reads: CASSLGATSGEETQYF. The CDR3, as DNA: TGTGCCAGCAGCTTGGGTGCGACTAGCGGGGAAGAGACCCAGTACTTC.

The chain is built from TRBV7-8 and TRBJ1-1, with a weak D call TRBD1 (6 bases). CDR1 is SGHVS and CDR2 is FQNEAQ in the germline V gene. The length of the CDR3 is 18 residues. Trimming took off 0 bases at V and 10 bases at J, with 27 bases between the two ends. CDR3: CASSLAPSGRTGSLAAFF. In nucleotides, the CDR3 is TGTGCCAGCAGCTTAGCGCCTTCAGGACGTACAGGGTCCCTTGCAGCTTTCTTT.

The chain joins TRBV5-4 to TRBJ1-2, with 7 bases that match TRBD1. Germline values: CDR1 SGHNT, CDR2 YYREEE (reference sequence). The CDR3 is made up of 14 amino acids. The ends lost 2 bases at V and 5 bases at J; junction bases unmatched: 6. In DNA, the CDR3 is TGTGCCAGCAGCTTTGGGACAGCGGAATATGGCTACACCTTC. It yields the protein CASSFGTAEYGYTF.

V usage is TRBV14 and J usage is TRBJ2-5; 9 bases fit TRBD2. The junction had 14 bases not matched to a gene; V was cut back by 11 bases and J by 4 bases. The CDR3 has 15 residues. The germline V gene has CDR1 SGHDN and CDR2 FVKESK. CDR3 sequence reads: CAGPPSGKSVETQYF. The CDR3 coding sequence is TGTGCCGGCCCCCCTAGCGGGAAATCAGTAGAGACCCAGTACTTC.

This chain uses TRBV10-1 with TRBJ2-7, with D possibly TRBD1 on 5 matching bases. Germline V gene lookup returns CDR1 WNHNN and CDR2 SYGVQD (reference sequence). V was shortened by 6 bases and J by 2 bases, with 14 bases between the two germline ends. The CDR3 extends over 14 amino acids. The CDR3 loop reads CASREGATTYEQYF. CDR3 bases: TGCGCCAGCAGGGAAGGGGCAACTACCTACGAGCAGTACTTC.

J is TRBJ2-1 and V is TRBV25-1; TRBD2 might be the D (7 bases). Between the trimmed V and J ends, which lost 2 bases and 10 bases, there was a span of 15 bases. The CDR3 length is 14 residues. Germline CDR1 is MGHDK and CDR2 is SYGVNS. CDR3 loop: CASSEGGEGGEQFF. In nucleotides, the CDR3 is TGTGCCAGCAGTGAAGGTGGGGAGGGGGGGGAGCAGTTCTTC.

The genes are TRBV29-1 and TRBJ2-3, with 12 bases aligning to TRBD1. This CDR3 comprises 14 residues. Germline-derived CDR1 and CDR2 are SQVTM and ANQGSEA. V lost 7 bases, J lost 7 bases, and 9 bases stayed unmatched. The CDR3 nucleotides read TGCAGCGGGGCAGGGGGACAGGGGGCGAATACGCAGTATTTT. It codes for CSGAGGQGANTQYF.

The chain is built from TRBV10-1 and TRBJ2-1, with D possibly being TRBD2 (5 bases). Between the trimmed V and J ends, which lost 3 bases and 0 bases, there was a span of 9 bases. This CDR3 has 15 amino acids. Germline V gene lookup returns CDR1 WNHNN and CDR2 SYGVQD (reference sequence). CDR3 DNA sequence: TGCGCCAGCAGTGAAGCGGTGAGCTCCTACAATGAGCAGTTCTTC. It is translated as CASSEAVSSYNEQFF.

Points on this clone: Relative to the germline gene, one junction end is altered; a read error may explain this. The chain recombines TRBV7-9 with TRBJ1-1; 9 nucleotides agree with TRBD1. Per the germline V gene, CDR1 is SEHNR and CDR2 is FQNEAQ (reference sequence). The CDR3 spans 16 residues. The CDR3 sequence: CSSSSPYRGRNTEAFF. In nucleotides, the CDR3 is TGTTCCAGCAGCTCCCCATACAGGGGGCGAAACACTGAAGCTTTCTTT.

This rearrangement joins TRBV7-9 to TRBJ1-1; tentative D call: TRBD1 (5 bases). V lost 5 bases to trimming and J lost 4 bases, with 8 bases between them. The CDR3 consists of 12 residues. Germline lookup yields CDR1 SEHNR and CDR2 FQNEAQ (reference sequence). In DNA form, the CDR3 reads TGTGCCAGCAGCCCCCAGGGCACTGAAGCTTTCTTT. Its translation is CASSPQGTEAFF.

The V call is TRBV30, the J call TRBJ2-2, with TRBD1 as a possible D gene (6 bases). Germline lookup yields CDR1 GTSNPN and CDR2 SVGIG (reference sequence). The V end was cut by 5 bases, the J end by 5 bases, with 12 bases between. The CDR3 runs 13 residues. The CDR3 DNA sequence: TGTGCCTGGGAGGCAGGGGAGACCGGGGAGCTGTTTTTT. Translated: CAWEAGETGELFF.

V is TRBV7-9 and J is TRBJ1-2; 9 bases line up with TRBD1. Trimming cost V 7 bases and J 8 bases; bases outside gene matches: 14. The CDR3 has 15 residues. Looked up from germline, CDR1 is SEHNR and CDR2 is FQNEAQ (reference sequence). The CDR3 loop is CASTDSDRGAFGYTF. The CDR3 coding sequence is TGTGCCAGCACCGACTCCGACAGGGGGGCCTTCGGCTACACCTTC. Variable domain in full (rest from reference TRBV7-9 and TRBJ1-2): DTGVSQNPRHKITKRGQNVTFRCDPISEHNRLYWYRQTLGQGPEFLTYFQNEAQLEKSRLLSDRFSAERPKGSFSTLEIQRTEQGDSAMYLCASTDSDRGAFGYTFGSGTRLTVV.

Points on this clone: This CDR3 is also generated by other DNA sequences in the sample. The chain joins TRBV6-1 to TRBJ1-1; weak D call: TRBD1 (6 bases). This CDR3 is 14 amino acids long. V was pared by 5 bases and J by 1 base, with 11 bases between. CDR1 is MNHNS and CDR2 is SASEGT in the germline V gene. The CDR3 sequence: CASSPQGGNTEAFF. The CDR3 DNA sequence: TGTGCCAGCAGTCCTCAAGGGGGGAACACTGAAGCTTTCTTT.

The rearrangement joins TRBV19 to TRBJ1-2; D is ambiguous. Germline V CDR1 and CDR2: LNHDA, SQIVND (reference sequence). The CDR3 contains 11 residues. V lost 10 bases and J lost 4, with 10 bases in between. The CDR3 DNA follows: TGTGCCATCACAGACCTCTATGGCTACACCTTC. Translation: CAITDLYGYTF.

J is TRBJ2-1 and V is TRBV19; the D gene is possibly TRBD1 (5 bases). Trimming removed 5 bases at V and 2 bases at J, with 7 bases between. This CDR3 spans 13 amino acids. Germline values: CDR1 LNHDA, CDR2 SQIVND (reference sequence). CDR3 amino acids: CASSPRAYNEQFF. The CDR3 bases are TGTGCCAGTAGTCCCAGGGCCTACAATGAGCAGTTCTTC.

The V gene is TRBV6-1, the J gene TRBJ2-3, with D possibly being TRBD2 (5 bases). The germline V gene has CDR1 MNHNS and CDR2 SASEGT. Deletions cut 7 bases from V and 4 bases from J, with 18 bases between. The CDR3 is made up of 15 amino acids. The CDR3 sequence: CASITASSAPDTQYF. For the CDR3, the DNA is TGTGCCAGCATAACGGCTAGCAGTGCTCCAGATACGCAGTATTTT.

The chain joins TRBV5-1 to TRBJ2-2; TRBD1 agrees at 7 bases. CDR1 is SGHRS and CDR2 is YFSETQ in the germline V gene. Losses at the gene ends were 6 bases for V and 1 base for J; bases not matched to a gene: 6. This CDR3 has 15 amino acids. CDR3 region: CASTTGTENTGELFF. The CDR3 bases are TGCGCCAGCACCACCGGGACAGAGAACACCGGGGAGCTGTTTTTT.

This clone occurred a few times. The chain employs TRBV7-8 and TRBJ1-1; the D is unclear. Per germline, CDR1 SGHVS and CDR2 FQNEAQ. This CDR3 spans 14 amino acids. Trimming cost V 3 bases and J 1 base, with 9 bases left between them. Here the CDR3 reads CASSFSGENTEAFF. The DNA of the CDR3 is TGTGCCAGCAGCTTTAGCGGGGAGAACACTGAAGCTTTCTTT.

The V gene is TRBV7-2, the J gene TRBJ2-2; D is possibly TRBD1 (5 bases). CDR1 SGHTA and CDR2 FQGNSA come from the germline V gene. This CDR3 region has 14 residues. The V and J ends lost 7 bases and 6 bases respectively, with 15 bases between them. The CDR3 loop reads CASTPGWASGELFF. The CDR3 bases are TGTGCCAGCACTCCAGGGTGGGCGTCCGGGGAGCTGTTTTTT.

This rearrangement joins TRBV19 to TRBJ1-2, with 7 bases lining up with TRBD1. V lost 6 bases and J lost 8; bases outside the gene matches: 6. The CDR3 runs to 12 residues. From germline, CDR1 is LNHDA and CDR2 SQIVND (reference sequence). The CDR3 sequence: CASSGGQEGYTF. The CDR3 DNA follows: TGTGCCAGTAGCGGCGGACAGGAGGGCTACACCTTC.